The 13 T cell receptor beta chains below were found in one sample sequenced in a study of long-term antiretroviral therapy in people with HIV. Researchers ran immunoSEQ v3.0 at survey level. Method: immunoSEQ multiplex PCR; TCRdb's copy keeps in-frame clones and lacks some. The sample has about 39,000 clones; around 85% are singletons. This specimen was unsorted PBMCs, taken 3.1 years after starting antiretroviral therapy. The receptor source for this set is a woman aged 45-60 years with HIV.

The chain employs TRBV19 and TRBJ2-7; D unresolved. This CDR3 has 14 amino acids. Trimming pared 6 bases from V and 1 base from J, leaving 13 bases between. Germline V gene sequence: CDR1 LNHDA, CDR2 SQIVND (reference sequence). DNA for the CDR3: TGTGCCAGTAGACCCGGCCTGTCTTCCTACGAGCAGTACTTC. Its translation is CASRPGLSSYEQYF.

The chain couples TRBV7-2 to TRBJ1-1, with TRBD1 identical over 7 bases. The germline CDR1 and CDR2 sequences are SGHTA and FQGNSA. The length of the CDR3 is 16 residues. The ends lost 1 base at V and 4 bases at J; junction bases unmatched: 9. The CDR3 reads CASSLVGGGVRTEAFF. In DNA form, the CDR3 reads TGTGCCAGCAGCTTAGTTGGAGGGGGCGTTCGCACTGAAGCTTTCTTT.

Only a few counts were recorded for this clone. This chain connects TRBV5-5 to TRBJ1-1; a weak D match, TRBD1 (5 bases). Deletions cut 1 base from V and 6 bases from J, with 22 bases between. The germline CDR1 and CDR2 sequences are SGHKS and YYEKEE (reference sequence). CDR3 length equals 17 residues. The CDR3 here is CASSLHPSGSRTPEAFF. The CDR3, as DNA: TGTGCCAGCAGCTTGCACCCCTCAGGGTCCCGGACGCCTGAAGCTTTCTTT.

The chain links TRBV9 to TRBJ2-3; 8 bases map to TRBD1. The germline V gene has CDR1 SGDLS and CDR2 YYNGEE. The CDR3 runs 15 residues. V lost 3 bases and J lost 3; bases outside the gene matches: 6. CDR3 protein: CASSELDRATDTQYF. Written as DNA, the CDR3 is TGTGCCAGCAGCGAACTGGACAGGGCAACAGATACGCAGTATTTT.

In its sample, this clone was seen once. The chain combines TRBV30 with TRBJ1-3; 8 bases are shared with TRBD1. The germline CDR1 and CDR2 sequences are GTSNPN and SVGIG (reference sequence). CDR3 size: 14 residues. J gave up 1 base and V 2 bases, and 1 base lay outside the gene matches. DNA for the CDR3: TGTGCCTGGAGTCGGGACAGGTCTGGAAACACCATATATTTT. This sequence encodes CAWSRDRSGNTIYF.

The chain recombines TRBV7-2 with TRBJ1-3; weak D call: TRBD1 (6 bases). Germline assignment: CDR1 SGHTA and CDR2 FQGNSA. The length of the CDR3 is 13 residues. V was trimmed by 1 base and J by 6 bases, leaving 7 bases between them. DNA for the CDR3: TGTGCCAGCAGCTTAGGGACAGCAAACACCATATATTTT. Encoded protein: CASSLGTANTIYF.

This chain uses TRBV6-6 with TRBJ2-5; TRBD2 matches at 7 bases. V lost 4 bases to trimming and J lost 5 bases; unmatched junction nucleotides: 4. CDR3 length equals 13 residues. Germline loops: CDR1 MNHNY, CDR2 SVGAGI (reference sequence). This chain's CDR3 is CASSFPSGETQYF. The CDR3 region has the DNA TGTGCCAGCAGTTTTCCTAGCGGCGAGACCCAGTACTTC.

The V and J genes are TRBV5-1 and TRBJ1-2, with D perhaps matching TRBD1 (6 bases). The germline V gene encodes CDR1 SGHRS and CDR2 YFSETQ. V shed 2 bases and J shed 7 bases, with 15 bases lying between them. The CDR3 covers 14 residues. CDR3 sequence (DNA): TGCGCCAGCAGCTTTGCAGGGGAAGGCAGTGGCTACACCTTC. This sequence encodes CASSFAGEGSGYTF.

This chain joins TRBV6-6 and TRBJ1-2; unclear D gene. The CDR3 runs 14 residues. V dropped 2 bases and J dropped 6 bases, with 13 bases sitting between them. Germline CDR1 and CDR2: MNHNY and SVGAGI (reference sequence). CDR3 in DNA: TGTGCCAGCAGTTACGAACTCCAGCGAGATGGCTACACCTTC. Its translation: CASSYELQRDGYTF.

This chain joins TRBV7-2 and TRBJ1-5, with a weak D call TRBD1 (5 bases). CDR1 and CDR2 from the germline V gene are SGHTA and FQGNSA. CDR3 length: 14 residues. Trimming removed 0 bases from V and 3 bases from J, with 6 bases in between. DNA for the CDR3: TGTGCCAGCAGCTTAGCGGGGGTCAATCAGCCCCAGCATTTT. Protein product: CASSLAGVNQPQHF.

This chain connects TRBV7-3 to TRBJ2-5; D remains ambiguous. From germline, CDR1 is SGHTA and CDR2 FQGTGA. The CDR3 has 13 residues. Deletions cut 5 bases from V and 4 bases from J, with 11 bases between. The CDR3 DNA reads TGTGCCAGCAGCGTAAACAGTGGAGAGACCCAGTACTTC. Translating gives CASSVNSGETQYF. The full variable domain, in which reference TRBV7-3 and TRBJ2-5 provide the parts outside the CDR3, is GAGVSQTPSNKVTEKGKYVELRCDPISGHTALYWYRQSLGQGPEFLIYFQGTGAADDSGLPNDRFFAVRPEGSVSTLKIQRTERGDSAVYLCASSVNSGETQYFGPGTRLLVL.

The V gene is TRBV2, the J gene TRBJ1-4, with D uncertain. The CDR3 consists of 12 residues. Between the trimmed V and J ends, which lost 4 bases and 7 bases, there was a span of 7 bases. Germline V gene lookup returns CDR1 SNHLY and CDR2 FYNNEI. DNA of the CDR3: TGTGCCAGCAGTGGTATTTCTGAAAAACTGTTTTTT. It encodes CASSGISEKLFF.

V gene TRBV6-6 combines with J gene TRBJ2-5, with TRBD2 identical over 12 bases. Trimming at V came to 5 bases and at J to 5 bases, leaving 6 bases not matched to a gene. The length of the CDR3 is 15 residues. CDR1 and CDR2 (germline): MNHNY, SVGAGI (reference sequence). The CDR3 here is CASSPTSGGRETQYF. CDR3 in DNA: TGTGCCAGCAGTCCCACTAGCGGGGGGAGGGAGACCCAGTACTTC.